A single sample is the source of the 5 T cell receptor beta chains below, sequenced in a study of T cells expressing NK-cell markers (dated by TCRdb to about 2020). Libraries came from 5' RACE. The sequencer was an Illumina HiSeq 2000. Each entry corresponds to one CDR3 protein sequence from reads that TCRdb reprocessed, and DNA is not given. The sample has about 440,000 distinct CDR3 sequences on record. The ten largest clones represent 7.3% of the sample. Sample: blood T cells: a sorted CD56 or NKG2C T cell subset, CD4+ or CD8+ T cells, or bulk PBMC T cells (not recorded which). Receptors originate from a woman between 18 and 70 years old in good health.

The CDR3 sequence: CSASQAGRITDTQYF. The chain uses TRBV20-1 and TRBJ2-3; the D call of TRBD2 rests on TCRdb alone, since no DNA is present to check it. The CDR3 runs 15 residues. Germline V gives CDR1 DFQATT, CDR2 SNEGSKA (reference sequence).

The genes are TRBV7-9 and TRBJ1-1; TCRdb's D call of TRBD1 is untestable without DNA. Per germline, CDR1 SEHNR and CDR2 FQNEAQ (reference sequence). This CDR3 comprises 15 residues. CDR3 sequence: CASSPRTGSNTEAFF.

This CDR3 reads CASRRPGQDYNEQFF. The rearrangement links TRBV12-3 or TRBV12-4 to TRBJ2-1; TCRdb's D call, TRBD1, is unchecked because there is no DNA. The CDR3 totals 15 residues.

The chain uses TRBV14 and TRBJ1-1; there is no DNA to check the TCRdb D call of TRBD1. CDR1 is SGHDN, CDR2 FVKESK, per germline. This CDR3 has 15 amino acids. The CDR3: CASSQDVRGRTEAFF.

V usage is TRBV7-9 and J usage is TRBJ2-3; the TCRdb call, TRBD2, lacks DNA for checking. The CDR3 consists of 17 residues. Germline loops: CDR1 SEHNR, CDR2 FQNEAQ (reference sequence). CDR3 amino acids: CASSPGGGGPSTDTQYF.